This T cell receptor beta chain was identified during a study of PD-1 blockade in classical Hodgkin lymphoma. Study-level background: Nivolumab was administered to patients intravenously at 3 mg/kg every 2 weeks. Overall study findings and caveats: The repertoire differences lack a defined cause, possibly disease activity or prior therapy. Compared with healthy donors, newly diagnosed patients reportedly showed lower baseline TCR diversity.

This clone occurred a few times. Antigen: not known. This CDR3 contains 13 residues. Germline loops: CDR1 SNHLY, CDR2 FYNNEI. With 2 bases clipped from V and 10 bases from J, the junction kept 4 bases outside the gene matches. Autologous stem cell transplantation was followed by relapse in every patient, and brentuximab vedotin exposure varied. Assay used: immunoSEQ multiplex PCR; TCRdb lists only in-frame clones, some missing. The sample lists roughly 28,000 clones; roughly three quarters were seen once. The TCR originated in a human donor with classical Hodgkin lymphoma. This chain connects TRBV2 to TRBJ2-1; TRBD2 aligns across 8 bases. The source material was peripheral blood mononuclear cells (PBMCs), sampled before the second cycle of nivolumab. Here the CDR3 reads CASSERLAGEQFF. Written as DNA, the CDR3 is TGTGCCAGCAGTGAAAGGTTAGCGGGGGAGCAGTTCTTC.